These T cell receptor beta chains were read from a single sample in a study of T-cell memory formation after mild COVID-19. TCRdb independently ran MiXCR on the 5' RACE reads; one entry per CDR3 protein. The data contain 100,000 to 120,000 distinct CDR3 sequences, approximately 22% of them singletons. The sequenced material came from PBMCs or a T cell subset sorted from them (not recorded which). The receptors originated from a man in his late teens or twenties who had mild COVID-19 (a few samples of this study predate the infection). Cell type and time point are not known. Both conserved end residues are part of each CDR3. The D gene is left open where the match is weak. Clone size is stated in some rows and not others, as once, few, many or a class when expanded.

clone_size,v_call,cdr3_length,j_call,d_call,cdr3_nt,cdr3_aa
.,TRBV6-2/TRBV6-3,15,TRBJ1-5,TRBD1,TGTGCCAGCACCAGGGGACAGTATAGCAATCAGCCCCAGCATTTT,CASTRGQYSNQPQHF
.,TRBV15,14,TRBJ1-4,.,TGTGCCACCAGCAGGGCAGCAACTAATGAAAAACTGTTTTTT,CATSRAATNEKLFF
.,TRBV4-3,13,TRBJ1-1,.,TGCGCCAGCAGTGCAGGACTAAACACTGAAGCTTTCTTT,CASSAGLNTEAFF
few,TRBV7-9,18,TRBJ2-2,TRBD2,TGTGCCAGCAGCCCGAAGACTAGCGGGGGGCCGAACACCGGGGAGCTGTTTTTT,CASSPKTSGGPNTGELFF
few,TRBV7-9,15,TRBJ2-7,.,TGTGCCAGCAGCTTAGAGAGGGGAAGCTCCTACGAGCAGTACTTC,CASSLERGSSYEQYF
few,TRBV2,14,TRBJ2-7,.,TGTGCCAGCAGTGGTCGAGTACAGACCTACGAGCAGTACTTC,CASSGRVQTYEQYF
few,TRBV24-1,18,TRBJ2-2,TRBD1,TGTGCCACCAGTGATTTGGAGGGGGCCTGGGCGAACACCGGGGAGCTGTTTTTT,CATSDLEGAWANTGELFF
.,TRBV11-2,17,TRBJ2-3,TRBD1,TGTGCCAGCAGCTTAGATTGGACAGGAGCCCACACAGATACGCAGTATTTT,CASSLDWTGAHTDTQYF
.,TRBV4-1,13,TRBJ1-2,.,TGCGCCAGCAGCCATCCGCGAGACTATGGCTACACCTTC,CASSHPRDYGYTF
.,TRBV7-2,16,TRBJ2-2,TRBD2,TGTGCCAGCAGCTTAGGACTAGCGGGGGGGTACGGGGAGCTGTTTTTT,CASSLGLAGGYGELFF
.,TRBV7-2,14,TRBJ2-7,.,TGTGCCAGCAGCCCGGGGACCCGGTCCTACGAGCAGTACTTC,CASSPGTRSYEQYF
.,TRBV4-3,17,TRBJ2-6,.,TGCGCCAGCAGCCAAGGCAACAGTCCCTCTGGGGCCAACGTCCTGACTTTC,CASSQGNSPSGANVLTF
few,TRBV6-2/TRBV6-3,14,TRBJ2-1,TRBD2,TGTGCCAGCCTAGCGGGGCTATACTACAATGAGCAGTTCTTC,CASLAGLYYNEQFF
few,TRBV10-3,16,TRBJ2-3,.,TGTGCCATCAGTGACCGCGATAGCGGATCCACAGATACGCAGTATTTT,CAISDRDSGSTDTQYF
.,TRBV7-9,13,TRBJ1-1,TRBD1,TGTGCCAGCAGCTCAGGGGGAAGCACTGAAGCTTTCTTT,CASSSGGSTEAFF
.,TRBV4-1,15,TRBJ1-1,TRBD1,TGCGCCAGCAGCCAAGTCTTGACAGGGTGGGCTGAAGCTTTCTTT,CASSQVLTGWAEAFF
.,TRBV5-5,13,TRBJ1-4,.,TGTGCCAGCAGCGGACAGATACCGCGGGAACTGTTTTTT,CASSGQIPRELFF